This T cell receptor (beta chain) emerged from a study of chemoradiotherapy in HPV16-positive cancers. General study results and limits: HPV-responsive T-cell expansion during chemoradiotherapy was linked to improved recurrence-free survival in HPV16-positive patients. Candidate HPV-specific clones and E7-related TCR motifs grew in tumor during treatment.

This CDR3 comprises 15 residues. Trimming shortened V by 7 bases and J by 6 bases, and 21 bases separated the two germline ends. Germline values: CDR1 LGHNA, CDR2 YNFKEQ. The data were produced by immunoSEQ multiplex PCR, yet TCRdb's version contains in-frame clones alone and is incomplete. This sample has around 33,000 clones, with about 88% found just once. Of note for this clone: Antigen: not known.

The input for sequencing was blood, taken from a patient who underwent chemoradiotherapy. This chain joins TRBV4-2 and TRBJ1-1, with a tentative D call TRBD1 (6 bases). The TCR originated in a human donor with HPV-associated anogenital cancer. CDR3: CASTPQGWRTAEAFF. In nucleotides, the CDR3 is TGTGCCAGCACCCCACAGGGATGGAGAACGGCTGAAGCTTTCTTT.